The rows below give T cell receptor beta chains drawn from one sample of a study of cytomegalovirus exposure and HLA in healthy donors. Using immunoSEQ multiplex PCR, the repertoire was profiled, and TCRdb retains in-frame clones only, with some absent. The listing contains about 140,000 clones. Sequenced material: PBMCs. These receptors were obtained from a woman between 18 and 30 years old in good health and CMV-seronegative. Each CDR3 is given with its conserved first and last residue. The order of the fields is D gene, V gene, J gene, CDR3 protein, CDR3 DNA. D genes are given only for firm matches.

-	TRBV7-3	TRBJ2-5	CASSSARQETQYF	TGTGCCAGCAGCTCCGCGCGGCAAGAGACCCAGTACTTC
TRBD2	TRBV27	TRBJ2-3	CASSPGGPGTDTQYF	TGTGCCAGCAGCCCGGGAGGGCCAGGCACAGATACGCAGTATTTT
-	TRBV5-1	TRBJ2-2	CASGTQNGELFF	TGCGCCAGCGGCACGCAAAACGGGGAGCTGTTTTTT
-	TRBV4-1	TRBJ1-3	CASSQEGLSGNTIYF	TGCGCCAGCAGCCAAGAGGGCCTCTCTGGAAACACCATATATTTT
-	TRBV2	TRBJ2-4	CASSVRSKNIQYF	TGTGCCAGCAGTGTCAGGTCCAAAAACATTCAGTACTTC
-	TRBV6-1	TRBJ1-5	CASSEAEGMGNQPQHF	TGTGCCAGCAGTGAAGCGGAGGGTATGGGCAATCAGCCCCAGCATTTT
TRBD2	TRBV5-6	TRBJ2-3	CASRGLAGVRADTQYF	TGTGCCAGCAGGGGTCTAGCGGGAGTGAGGGCAGATACGCAGTATTTT
-	TRBV9	TRBJ1-4	CASSVVAGGKLFF	TGTGCCAGCAGCGTAGTGGCAGGCGGGAAACTGTTTTTT
-	TRBV11-2	TRBJ1-1	CASSLDLGVAFF	TGTGCCAGCAGCTTAGATCTCGGAGTAGCTTTCTTT
TRBD2	TRBV19	TRBJ2-7	CASSSWTSDYEQYF	TGTGCCAGTAGTTCCTGGACTAGCGACTACGAGCAGTACTTC
TRBD1	TRBV11-3	TRBJ2-5	CASSNIRPGQGRETQYF	TGTGCCAGCAGCAATATCCGGCCGGGACAGGGAAGAGAGACCCAGTACTTC
TRBD1	TRBV5-1	TRBJ2-2	CASRPSGTANTGELFF	TGCGCCAGCAGACCTTCCGGGACAGCGAACACCGGGGAGCTGTTTTTT
-	TRBV5-1	TRBJ2-1	CASSKSLATITNEQFF	TGCGCCAGCAGTAAAAGCCTAGCGACAATCACCAATGAGCAGTTCTTC
-	TRBV6-5	TRBJ2-3	CASSYSSGAGTDTQYF	TGTGCCAGCAGTTACTCCTCGGGAGCCGGGACAGATACGCAGTATTTT
TRBD1	TRBV5-1	TRBJ2-2	CASSWDRVNTGELFF	TGCGCCAGCAGCTGGGACAGGGTAAACACCGGGGAGCTGTTTTTT
TRBD1	TRBV19	TRBJ2-3	CASSTTGFSTDTQYF	TGTGCCAGTAGCACGACAGGGTTTAGCACAGATACGCAGTATTTT
-	TRBV19	TRBJ1-2	CASSISDPNLSGYTF	TGTGCCAGTAGTATAAGCGACCCTAACCTTTCGGGCTACACCTTC
TRBD1	TRBV6-4	TRBJ2-3	CASSTGTGGTDTQYF	TGTGCCAGCAGCACCGGGACAGGGGGCACAGATACGCAGTATTTT
-	TRBV6-6	TRBJ1-5	CASSYINQPQHF	TGTGCCAGCAGTTATATCAATCAGCCCCAGCATTTT
TRBD1	TRBV7-8	TRBJ1-1	CASSLAGGAAEAFF	TGTGCCAGCAGCTTAGCAGGGGGCGCCGCTGAAGCTTTCTTT
TRBD2	TRBV2	TRBJ2-1	CASRGLAVYNEQFF	TGTGCCAGCCGGGGACTAGCGGTTTACAATGAGCAGTTCTTC
-	TRBV14	TRBJ2-5	CASSQGVWETQYF	TGTGCCAGCAGCCAAGGAGTCTGGGAGACCCAGTACTTC
TRBD2	TRBV10-3	TRBJ2-1	CAIRAGTSGRNEQFF	TGTGCCATCAGGGCCGGGACTAGCGGGAGAAATGAGCAGTTCTTC
TRBD2	TRBV11-2	TRBJ2-7	CASSLDPGRASSYEQYF	TGTGCCAGCAGCTTAGACCCGGGGAGGGCCTCATCCTACGAGCAGTACTTC
TRBD1	TRBV30	TRBJ2-1	CAWYRDRGYNEQFF	TGTGCCTGGTACCGGGACAGGGGATACAATGAGCAGTTCTTC
TRBD1	TRBV30	TRBJ2-7	CAWTRTGGAYEQYF	TGTGCCTGGACTAGGACAGGGGGGGCCTACGAGCAGTACTTC
TRBD1	TRBV11-2	TRBJ2-1	CASSLLGQALTYNEQFF	TGTGCCAGCAGCTTATTGGGACAGGCCCTAACCTACAATGAGCAGTTCTTC
TRBD2	TRBV9	TRBJ2-1	CASSVGPSGSYNEQFF	TGTGCCAGCAGCGTAGGTCCTAGCGGGAGCTACAATGAGCAGTTCTTC
-	TRBV6-1	TRBJ1-5	CASSERGQTQHF	TGTGCCAGCAGTGAACGAGGGCAGACCCAGCATTTT
TRBD1	TRBV29-1	TRBJ1-1	CSVPRGQGNTEAFF	TGCAGCGTTCCCCGAGGACAGGGGAACACTGAAGCTTTCTTT
-	TRBV5-6	TRBJ2-3	CASSLTHLPPDTQYF	TGTGCCAGCAGCTTGACCCACCTACCGCCAGATACGCAGTATTTT